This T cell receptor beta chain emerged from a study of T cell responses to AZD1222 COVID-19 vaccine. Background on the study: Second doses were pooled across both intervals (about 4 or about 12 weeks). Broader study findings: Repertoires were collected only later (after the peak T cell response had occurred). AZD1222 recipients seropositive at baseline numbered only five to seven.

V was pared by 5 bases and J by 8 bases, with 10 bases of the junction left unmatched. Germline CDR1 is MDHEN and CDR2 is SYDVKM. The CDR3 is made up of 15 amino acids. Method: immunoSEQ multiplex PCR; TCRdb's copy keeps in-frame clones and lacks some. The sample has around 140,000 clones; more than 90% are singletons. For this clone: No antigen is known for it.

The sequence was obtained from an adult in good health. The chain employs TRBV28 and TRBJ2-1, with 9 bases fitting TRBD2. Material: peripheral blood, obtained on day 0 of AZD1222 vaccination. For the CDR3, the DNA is TGTGCCAGCAGTCAATGGGGCGGGAGGGCGGATGAGCAGTTCTTC. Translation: CASSQWGGRADEQFF.